This T cell receptor (beta chain) is drawn from a study of cytomegalovirus exposure and HLA in healthy donors. Findings and limits, study-wide: Apparent HLA restriction characterized most CMV-associated TCR beta chains in a later analysis. A likely sequencing artifact accounted for one observed cluster of highly shared sequence variants. Cytomegalovirus status was reportedly diagnosed by the classifier with high specificity and sensitivity. Rare sequences made up most TCRs, while some public TCRs were found in many donors.

After removal of 3 bases from V and 3 bases from J, the junction contained 2 bases not matched to a gene. Germline lookup yields CDR1 PRHDT and CDR2 FYEKMQ (reference sequence). CDR3 length: 15 amino acids. Worth noting for this clone: Its cognate antigen is unknown.

13 Jbeta primers and 60 Vbeta primers were used for the PCR. Here immunoSEQ multiplex PCR was the method, and the copy in TCRdb shows in-frame clones only, minus some. The sample lists fewer than 85,000 clones, 70% to 80% seen once, with over 8% in the top ten. The receptor comes from a middle-aged man in good health and CMV-seropositive. The sequenced sample consisted of PBMCs. The gene calls are TRBV13 and TRBJ2-2, with 9 bases fitting TRBD2. CDR3 protein: CASSFGGRDTGELFF. Written as DNA, the CDR3 is TGTGCCAGCAGCTTTGGCGGGAGGGACACCGGGGAGCTGTTTTTT.